This T cell receptor (beta chain) was identified during a study of T cells in Graves' hyperthyroidism and ophthalmopathy. This clonotype appeared many times. The antigen remains undetermined. The trim removed 3 bases at V and 6 bases at J, leaving 8 bases unmatched. The germline CDR1 and CDR2 sequences are SGHTA and FQGNSA. The CDR3 runs to 15 residues. Study-level findings and limits: Ophthalmopathy was told apart from stable hyperthyroidism by a 13 V-J model. In blood, most of the thyroid clonotypes expanded above 0.001 were also present.

RNA transcripts were the template for amplifying TCR beta CDR3 regions. The HTBI primer set was used in a first-round RT-PCR of the TCR CDR3. One entry per CDR3 protein, called by TCRdb with MiXCR from the multiplex PCR reads. Seen here are approximately 530,000 distinct CDR3 sequences, roughly 17% observed once, and the top ten hold approximately 18%. The chain has TRBV7-2 and TRBJ2-3; 8 bases agree with TRBD1. This clonotype was sampled from a woman between 18 and 30 years old with Graves' hyperthyroidism. The specimen was blood. The CDR3 DNA is TGTGCCAGCAGCTTCTACAGGGGGTCCGTGGATACGCAGTATTTT. Translated, it gives CASSFYRGSVDTQYF.